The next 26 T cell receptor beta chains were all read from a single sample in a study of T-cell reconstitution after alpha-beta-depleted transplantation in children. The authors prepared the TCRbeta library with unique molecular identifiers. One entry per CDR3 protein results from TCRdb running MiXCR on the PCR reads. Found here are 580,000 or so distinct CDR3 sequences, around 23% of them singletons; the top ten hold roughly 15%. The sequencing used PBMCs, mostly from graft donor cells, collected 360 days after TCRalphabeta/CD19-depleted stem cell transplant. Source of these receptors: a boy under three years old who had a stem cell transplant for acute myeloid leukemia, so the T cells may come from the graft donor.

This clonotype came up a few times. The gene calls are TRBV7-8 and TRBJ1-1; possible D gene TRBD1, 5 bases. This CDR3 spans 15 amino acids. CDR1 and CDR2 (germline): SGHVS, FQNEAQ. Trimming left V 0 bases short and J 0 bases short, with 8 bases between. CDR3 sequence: CASSLAQGLNTEAFF. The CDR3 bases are TGTGCCAGCAGCTTAGCGCAGGGTTTGAACACTGAAGCTTTCTTT.

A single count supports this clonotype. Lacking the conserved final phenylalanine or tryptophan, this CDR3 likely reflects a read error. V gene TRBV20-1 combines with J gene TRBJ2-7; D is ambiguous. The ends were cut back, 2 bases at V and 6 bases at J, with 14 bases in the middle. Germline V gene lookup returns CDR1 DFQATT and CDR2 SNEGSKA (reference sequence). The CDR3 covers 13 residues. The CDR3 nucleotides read TGCAGTGCTAGATCCACAGTTTTTCCCGAGCAGTACCTC. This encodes CSARSTVFPEQYL.

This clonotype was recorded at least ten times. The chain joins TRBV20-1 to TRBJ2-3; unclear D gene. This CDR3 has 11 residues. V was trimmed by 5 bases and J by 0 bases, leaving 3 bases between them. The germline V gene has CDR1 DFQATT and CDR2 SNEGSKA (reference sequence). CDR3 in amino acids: CSAWSTDTQYF. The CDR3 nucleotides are TGCAGTGCTTGGAGCACAGATACGCAGTATTTT.

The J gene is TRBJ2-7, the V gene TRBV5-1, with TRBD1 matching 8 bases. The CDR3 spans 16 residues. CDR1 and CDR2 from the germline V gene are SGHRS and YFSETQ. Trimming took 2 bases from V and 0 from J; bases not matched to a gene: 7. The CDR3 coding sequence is TGCGCCAGCAGCTTACCTCCCAGGGGGCTCTCCTACGAGCAGTACGTC. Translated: CASSLPPRGLSYEQYV.

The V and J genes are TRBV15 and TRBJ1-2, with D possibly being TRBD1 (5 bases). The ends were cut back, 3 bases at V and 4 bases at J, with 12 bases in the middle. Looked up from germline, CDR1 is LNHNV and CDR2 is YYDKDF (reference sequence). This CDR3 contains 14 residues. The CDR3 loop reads CATSRGRDSYGYTF. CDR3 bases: TGTGCCACCAGCAGGGGCCGGGACTCCTATGGCTACACCTTC.

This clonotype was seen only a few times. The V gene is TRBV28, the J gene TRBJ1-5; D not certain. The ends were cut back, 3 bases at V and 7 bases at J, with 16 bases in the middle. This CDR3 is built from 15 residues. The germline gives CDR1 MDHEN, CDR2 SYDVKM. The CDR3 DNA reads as TGTGCCAGCAGTTTTCGGGCCCGGTTCCTACAGCCCCAGCATTTT. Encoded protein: CASSFRARFLQPQHF.

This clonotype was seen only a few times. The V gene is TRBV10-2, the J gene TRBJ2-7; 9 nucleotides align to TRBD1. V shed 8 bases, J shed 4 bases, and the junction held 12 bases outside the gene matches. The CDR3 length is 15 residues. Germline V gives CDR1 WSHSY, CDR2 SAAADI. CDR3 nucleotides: TGCGCCAGCTCAGGGGACAGGGCACAACCTTACGAGCAGTACGTC. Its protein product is CASSGDRAQPYEQYV.

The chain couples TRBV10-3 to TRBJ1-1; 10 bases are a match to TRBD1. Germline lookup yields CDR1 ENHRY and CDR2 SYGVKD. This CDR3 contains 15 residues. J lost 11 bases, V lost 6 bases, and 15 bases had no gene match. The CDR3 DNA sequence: TGTGCCATCAGGACAGGGGGCGCGGTCGAAATGAAGGCTTTCTTT. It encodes CAIRTGGAVEMKAFF.

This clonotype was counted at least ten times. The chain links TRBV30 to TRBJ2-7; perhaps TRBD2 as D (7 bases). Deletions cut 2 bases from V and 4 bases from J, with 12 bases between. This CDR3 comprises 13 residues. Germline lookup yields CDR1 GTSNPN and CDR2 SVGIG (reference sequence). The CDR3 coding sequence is TGTGCCTGGAGTAGGGGGGGAACGTACGAGCAGTACTTC. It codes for CAWSRGGTYEQYF.

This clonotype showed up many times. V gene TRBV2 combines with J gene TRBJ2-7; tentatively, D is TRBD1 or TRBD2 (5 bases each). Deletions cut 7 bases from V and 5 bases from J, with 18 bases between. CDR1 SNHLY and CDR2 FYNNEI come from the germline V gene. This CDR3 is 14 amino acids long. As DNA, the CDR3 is TGTGCCAGCACCGGCTTAGAGGGGTCCGACGAGCAGTACTTC. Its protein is CASTGLEGSDEQYF.

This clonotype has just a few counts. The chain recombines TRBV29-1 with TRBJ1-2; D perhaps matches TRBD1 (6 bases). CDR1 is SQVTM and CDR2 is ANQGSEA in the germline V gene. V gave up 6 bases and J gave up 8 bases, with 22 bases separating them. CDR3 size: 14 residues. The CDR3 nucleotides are TGCAGCGTAGTACAGGGAGTTACCGGATGGGGCTACACCTTC. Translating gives CSVVQGVTGWGYTF.

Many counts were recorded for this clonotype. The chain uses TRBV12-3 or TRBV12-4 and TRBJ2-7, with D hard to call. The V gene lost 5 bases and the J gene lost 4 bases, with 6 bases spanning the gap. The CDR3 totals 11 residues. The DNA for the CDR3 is TGTGCCAGCAGTCAACATTACGAGCAGTACTTC. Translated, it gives CASSQHYEQYF.

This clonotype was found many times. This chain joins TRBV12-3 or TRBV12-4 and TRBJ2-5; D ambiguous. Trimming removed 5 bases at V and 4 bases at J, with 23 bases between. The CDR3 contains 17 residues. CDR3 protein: CASSPTSATSLAETQYF. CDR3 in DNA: TGTGCCAGCAGTCCAACTTCGGCTACCTCTCTGGCAGAGACCCAGTACTTC.

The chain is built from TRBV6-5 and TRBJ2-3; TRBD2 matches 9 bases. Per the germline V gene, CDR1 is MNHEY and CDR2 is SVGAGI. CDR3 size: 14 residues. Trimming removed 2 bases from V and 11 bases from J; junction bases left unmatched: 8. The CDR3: CASSYGTSILLQYF. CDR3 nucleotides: TGTGCCAGCAGTTACGGGACTAGCATTCTACTGCAGTATTTT.

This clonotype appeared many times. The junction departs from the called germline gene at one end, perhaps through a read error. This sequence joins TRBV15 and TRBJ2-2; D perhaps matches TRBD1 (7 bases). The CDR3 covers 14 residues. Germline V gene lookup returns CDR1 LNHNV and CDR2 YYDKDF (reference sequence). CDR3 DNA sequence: TGTGCCTCCAGGGGGGCCGCGAACACCGGGGAGCTGTTTTTT. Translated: CASRGAANTGELFF.

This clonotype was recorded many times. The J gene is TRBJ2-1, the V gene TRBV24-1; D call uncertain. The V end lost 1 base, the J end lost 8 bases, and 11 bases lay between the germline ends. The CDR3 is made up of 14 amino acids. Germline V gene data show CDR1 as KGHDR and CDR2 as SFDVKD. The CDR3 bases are TGTGCCACCAGTGATTTAGGGCGCCAGGATGAGCAGTTCTTC. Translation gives CATSDLGRQDEQFF.

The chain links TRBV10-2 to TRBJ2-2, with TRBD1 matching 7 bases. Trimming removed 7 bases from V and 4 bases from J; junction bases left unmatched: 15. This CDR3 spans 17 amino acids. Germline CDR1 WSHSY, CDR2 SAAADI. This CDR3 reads CASKGALSGQITGELFF. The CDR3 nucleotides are TGCGCCAGCAAGGGGGCCCTTTCGGGACAGATCACCGGGGAGCTGTTTTTT.

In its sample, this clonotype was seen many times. The CDR3 protein is CASSQDNGQFNANEKLFF. The CDR3, as DNA: TGCGCCAGCAGCCAAGATAACGGGCAGTTCAACGCTAATGAAAAACTGTTTTTT. This chain connects TRBV4-3 to TRBJ1-4; D uncertain. Germline V CDR1 and CDR2: LGHNA, YSLEER. Trimming removed 0 bases from V and 3 bases from J, with 17 bases in between. This CDR3 has 18 residues.

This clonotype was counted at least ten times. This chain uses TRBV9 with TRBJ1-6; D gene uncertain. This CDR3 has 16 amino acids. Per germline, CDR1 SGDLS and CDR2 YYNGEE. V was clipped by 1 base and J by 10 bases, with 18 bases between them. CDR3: CASSVSPGTMDSPLHF. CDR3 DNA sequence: TGTGCCAGCAGCGTATCCCCTGGAACCATGGACTCACCCCTCCACTTT.

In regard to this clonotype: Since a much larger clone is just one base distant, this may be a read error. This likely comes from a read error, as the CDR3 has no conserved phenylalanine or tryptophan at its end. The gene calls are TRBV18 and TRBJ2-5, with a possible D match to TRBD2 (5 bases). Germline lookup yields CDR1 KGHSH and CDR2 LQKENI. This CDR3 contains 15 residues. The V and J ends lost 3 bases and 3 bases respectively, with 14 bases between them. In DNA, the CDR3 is TGTGCCAGCTCACCTTTTGGGAGTACCAAAGAGACCCAGTACATC. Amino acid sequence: CASSPFGSTKETQYI.

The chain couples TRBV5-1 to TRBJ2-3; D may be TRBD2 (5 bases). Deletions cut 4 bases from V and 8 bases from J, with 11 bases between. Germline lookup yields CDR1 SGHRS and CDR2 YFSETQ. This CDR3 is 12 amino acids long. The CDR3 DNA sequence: TGCGCCAGCAGCCCCCAAGGAGGTACGCAGTATTTT. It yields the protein CASSPQGGTQYF. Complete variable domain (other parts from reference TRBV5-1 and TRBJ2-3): KAGVTQTPRYLIKTRGQQVTLSCSPISGHRSVSWYQQTPGQGLQFLFEYFSETQRNKGNFPGRFSGRQFSNSRSEMNVSTLELGDSALYLCASSPQGGTQYFGPGTRLTVL.

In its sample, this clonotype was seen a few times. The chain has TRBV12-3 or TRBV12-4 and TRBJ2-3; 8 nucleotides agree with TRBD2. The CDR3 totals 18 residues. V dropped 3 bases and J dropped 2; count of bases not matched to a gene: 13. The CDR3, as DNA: TGTGCCAGCAGTTTGGGGGAGTCACGGGGGGGAACCACAGATACGCAGTATTTT. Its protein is CASSLGESRGGTTDTQYF.

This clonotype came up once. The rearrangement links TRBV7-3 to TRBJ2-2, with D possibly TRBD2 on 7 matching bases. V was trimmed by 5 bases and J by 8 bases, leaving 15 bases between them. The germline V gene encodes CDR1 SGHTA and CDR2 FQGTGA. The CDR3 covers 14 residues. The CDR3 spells CASSHEGGPGELFF. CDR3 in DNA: TGTGCCAGCAGCCATGAGGGGGGGCCGGGGGAGCTGTTTTTT.

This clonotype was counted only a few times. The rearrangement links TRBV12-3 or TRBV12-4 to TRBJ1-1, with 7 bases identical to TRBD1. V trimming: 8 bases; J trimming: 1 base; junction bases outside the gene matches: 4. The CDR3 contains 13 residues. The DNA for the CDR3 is TGTGCCAGCTGGGACAGACCGAACACTGAAGCTTTCTTT. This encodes CASWDRPNTEAFF.

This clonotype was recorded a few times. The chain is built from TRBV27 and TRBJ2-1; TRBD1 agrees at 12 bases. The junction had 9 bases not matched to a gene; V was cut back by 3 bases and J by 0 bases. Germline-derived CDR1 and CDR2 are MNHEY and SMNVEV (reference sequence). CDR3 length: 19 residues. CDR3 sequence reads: CASSFGTGGGDGSYNEQFF. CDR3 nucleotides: TGTGCCAGCAGTTTCGGGACAGGGGGCGGGGACGGCTCCTACAATGAGCAGTTCTTC.

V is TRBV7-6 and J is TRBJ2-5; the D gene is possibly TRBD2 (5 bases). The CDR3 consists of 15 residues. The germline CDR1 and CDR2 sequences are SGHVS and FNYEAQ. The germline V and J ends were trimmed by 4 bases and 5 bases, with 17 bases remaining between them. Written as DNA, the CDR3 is TGTGCCAGCAGCTCTCTCGGACTGGATTGGGAGACCCAGTACTTC. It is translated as CASSSLGLDWETQYF.